Presented here are 27 T cell receptor beta chains from one specimen sequenced in a study of blood T cell repertoires in COVID-19. Only in-frame clones appear in the TCRdb table, and some are missing; sequencing was by immunoSEQ multiplex PCR. The sample records over 200,000 clones, approximately 85% being singletons. Material for sequencing was peripheral blood. These receptors all stem from a woman in her thirties with acute or convalescent COVID-19.

The V and J genes are TRBV29-1 and TRBJ2-3; 14 positions agree with TRBD2. The length of the CDR3 is 14 residues. V lost 3 bases to trimming and J lost 5 bases; unmatched junction nucleotides: 1. The germline gives CDR1 SQVTM, CDR2 ANQGSEA. CDR3 coding DNA: TGCAGCGTTGATGGGACTAGCGGGAGAGATACGCAGTATTTT. It is translated as CSVDGTSGRDTQYF.

CDR3: CSNGTGDYEQYF. CDR3 nucleotide sequence: TGCAGCAACGGGACAGGGGACTACGAGCAGTACTTC. The chain recombines TRBV29-1 with TRBJ2-7, with 10 bases identical to TRBD1. The germline V gene encodes CDR1 SQVTM and CDR2 ANQGSEA. With 8 bases clipped from V and 3 bases from J, the junction kept 4 bases outside the gene matches. The CDR3 extends over 12 amino acids.

V is TRBV10-3 and J is TRBJ2-1, with TRBD2 identical over 10 bases. V lost 4 bases, J lost 9 bases, and 9 bases stayed unmatched. Germline V gives CDR1 ENHRY, CDR2 SYGVKD. The CDR3 consists of 15 residues. This chain's CDR3 is CAISASSGSSSEQFF. CDR3 bases: TGTGCCATCAGTGCGTCTAGCGGGAGTTCTAGTGAGCAGTTCTTC.

The chain couples TRBV19 to TRBJ2-1; 7 nucleotides match TRBD2. This CDR3 is 15 amino acids long. The V segment lost 5 bases and the J segment 3 bases; nucleotides outside the gene matches: 7. The V gene's germline CDR1 is LNHDA and CDR2 SQIVND (reference sequence). This chain's CDR3 is CASSAGTTVYNEQFF. The CDR3 DNA follows: TGTGCCAGTAGTGCCGGGACTACCGTCTACAATGAGCAGTTCTTC.

The rearrangement uses TRBV7-2 and TRBJ2-6, with 7 bases aligning to TRBD1. Germline V lookup: CDR1 SGHTA, CDR2 FQGNSA. The CDR3 covers 17 residues. The V and J ends lost 5 bases and 0 bases, in that order; junction bases with no gene match: 7. CDR3 coding DNA: TGTGCCAGCAGCCCGCAGACAGGGATCTCTGGGGCCAACGTCCTGACTTTC. Protein product: CASSPQTGISGANVLTF.

This chain joins TRBV19 and TRBJ2-7; no reliable D call. Germline V gives CDR1 LNHDA, CDR2 SQIVND (reference sequence). The V end was cut by 6 bases, the J end by 5 bases, with 8 bases between. CDR3 length: 11 residues. The CDR3: CASSQTDEQYF. CDR3 sequence (DNA): TGTGCCAGTAGCCAAACGGACGAGCAGTACTTC.

The rearrangement joins TRBV10-3 to TRBJ1-1, with 8 bases lining up with TRBD1. Germline V CDR1 and CDR2: ENHRY, SYGVKD. There are 13 residues in the CDR3. J was trimmed by 1 base and V by 6 bases; bases with no gene match: 1. The CDR3: CAISGQGNTEAFF. CDR3 nucleotides: TGTGCCATCAGCGGACAGGGGAACACTGAAGCTTTCTTT.

The chain carries TRBV9 and TRBJ1-1; 10 nucleotides agree with TRBD1. J was trimmed by 1 base and V by 4 bases; bases with no gene match: 10. CDR3 length equals 17 residues. Per the germline V gene, CDR1 is SGDLS and CDR2 is YYNGEE. CDR3 sequence reads: CASSHSGTGDRNTEAFF. As DNA, the CDR3 is TGTGCCAGCAGCCATTCCGGGACAGGGGATCGGAACACTGAAGCTTTCTTT.

A single count supports this clone. The chain is built from TRBV30 and TRBJ1-5, with unresolved D. The germline V and J ends were trimmed by 1 base and 11 bases, with 9 bases remaining between them. Germline CDR1 reads GTSNPN; CDR2 reads SVGIG (reference sequence). CDR3 size: 11 residues. CDR3 sequence: CAWSGDGAQHF. CDR3 sequence (DNA): TGTGCCTGGAGTGGCGACGGAGCCCAGCATTTT.

Only one count was recorded for this clone. The rearrangement links TRBV19 to TRBJ2-7, with TRBD1 matching 10 bases. The CDR3 is 15 amino acids. CDR1 is LNHDA, CDR2 SQIVND, per germline (reference sequence). The J segment lost 4 bases and the V segment lost 4 bases, leaving 7 bases of the junction unmatched. The CDR3 loop reads CASSTPGQGIYEQYF. The DNA of the CDR3 is TGTGCCAGTAGTACCCCGGGACAGGGGATTTACGAGCAGTACTTC.

The chain links TRBV11-3 to TRBJ1-3, with 7 bases lining up with TRBD1. J lost 4 bases, V lost 6 bases, and 6 bases had no gene match. CDR1 SGHNT and CDR2 YENEEA come from the germline V gene. This CDR3 has 14 residues. The CDR3 protein is CASRHRGSGNTIYF. CDR3 sequence (DNA): TGTGCCAGCAGGCACAGGGGATCCGGAAACACCATATATTTT.

The chain joins TRBV14 to TRBJ2-5, with a possible D match to TRBD1 (7 bases). The CDR3 has 15 residues. V was trimmed by 4 bases and J by 4 bases, leaving 16 bases between them. Germline CDR1 and CDR2: SGHDN and FVKESK. The chain's CDR3 is CASSPWGRGAETQYF. CDR3 sequence (DNA): TGTGCCAGCAGCCCTTGGGGCAGGGGGGCAGAGACCCAGTACTTC.

V is TRBV11-2 and J is TRBJ2-4; TRBD2 aligns across 7 bases. Germline CDR1 and CDR2: SGHAT and FQNNGV. The length of the CDR3 is 13 residues. The J segment lost 9 bases and the V segment lost 0 bases, leaving 2 bases of the junction unmatched. CDR3 residues: CASSLERGSIQYF. In DNA, the CDR3 is TGTGCCAGCAGCTTAGAGCGGGGGAGCATTCAGTACTTC.

The chain is built from TRBV6-2 or TRBV6-3 and TRBJ1-2, with 9 bases fitting TRBD1. Unmatched junction bases numbered 7, after V lost 5 bases and J lost 6 bases. CDR1 and CDR2 (germline): MNHEY, SVGEGT. CDR3 length: 14 amino acids. The CDR3 DNA reads TGTGCCAGCAGTGACCCGGGACAGGGAAATGGCTACACCTTC. This translates into CASSDPGQGNGYTF.

This sequence joins TRBV19 and TRBJ2-6, with a possible D match to TRBD1 (6 bases). From germline, CDR1 is LNHDA and CDR2 SQIVND (reference sequence). The CDR3 has 16 amino acids. Trimming took off 6 bases at V and 2 bases at J, with 14 bases between the two ends. CDR3 loop: CASRQGFSPGANVLTF. CDR3 sequence (DNA): TGTGCCAGTAGACAGGGATTCTCCCCTGGGGCCAACGTCCTGACTTTC.

The V and J genes are TRBV7-9 and TRBJ2-1; TRBD2 matches 7 bases. With V trimmed by 0 bases and J by 0 bases, 8 bases remained unmatched. CDR1 and CDR2 (germline): SEHNR, FQNEAQ (reference sequence). The CDR3 is 18 amino acids. Here the CDR3 reads CASSLAIGGNPSYNEQFF. CDR3 nucleotide sequence: TGTGCCAGCAGCTTAGCGATCGGGGGGAATCCCTCCTACAATGAGCAGTTCTTC.

The rearrangement links TRBV5-7 to TRBJ1-1; the D gene is possibly TRBD1 (5 bases). TRBV5-7 belongs to the ORF category, with a function that is uncertain. V lost 4 bases and J 7 bases, leaving 14 bases between the germline ends. CDR3 length: 13 residues. CDR3 bases: TGTGCCAGCAGCCCAGGACAAGCCAATGAAGCTTTCTTT. Its protein is CASSPGQANEAFF.

The rearrangement joins TRBV5-4 to TRBJ1-2; TRBD1 might be the D (5 bases). V was trimmed by 4 bases and J by 6 bases, leaving 13 bases between them. Germline CDR1 reads SGHNT; CDR2 reads YYREEE (reference sequence). This CDR3 is 13 amino acids long. DNA of the CDR3: TGTGCCAGCAGCCTCGGGGGATTCGATGGCTACACCTTC. Translating gives CASSLGGFDGYTF.

The CDR3 spells CASGLVVGTGGAEAFF. The CDR3 coding sequence is TGTGCTAGTGGTTTGGTGGTTGGGACAGGGGGAGCCGAAGCTTTCTTT. The chain employs TRBV12-5 and TRBJ1-1; TRBD1 matches at 11 bases. J was trimmed by 8 bases and V by 0 bases; bases with no gene match: 8. The V gene's germline CDR1 is LGHNT and CDR2 FRNRAP. This CDR3 has 16 amino acids. Using reference TRBV12-5 and TRBJ1-1 for the parts outside the CDR3, the full variable domain is DARVTQTPRHKVTEMGQEVTMRCQPILGHNTVFWYRQTMMQGLELLAYFRNRAPLDDSGMPKDRFSAEMPDATLATLKIQPSEPRDSAVYFCASGLVVGTGGAEAFFGQGTRLTVV.

This chain joins TRBV6-5 and TRBJ2-3; D perhaps matches TRBD1 (6 bases). V lost 4 bases and J lost 3, with 14 bases in between. Germline CDR1 MNHEY, CDR2 SVGAGI. CDR3 length: 15 amino acids. The CDR3 DNA reads as TGTGCCAGCAGTTTCTTACTTGGACAGACAGATACGCAGTATTTT. It translates to CASSFLLGQTDTQYF.

The chain carries TRBV19 and TRBJ2-5, with D possibly being TRBD2 (6 bases). V gave up 3 bases and J gave up 4 bases, with 9 bases separating them. Germline CDR1 and CDR2: LNHDA and SQIVND (reference sequence). CDR3 length equals 13 residues. The CDR3 DNA reads TGTGCCAGTAGTATTCCAGCGGGAGAGACCCAGTACTTC. Translating gives CASSIPAGETQYF.

The chain recombines TRBV7-8 with TRBJ2-1; 12 positions match TRBD2. CDR1 is SGHVS and CDR2 is FQNEAQ in the germline V gene. The CDR3 spans 12 residues. After removal of 4 bases from V and 15 bases from J, the junction contained 4 bases not matched to a gene. The CDR3 nucleotides are TGTGCCAGCAGCTGGGGGACTAGCGGGTGGTTCTTC. Its protein is CASSWGTSGWFF. The full variable domain, completed using reference TRBV7-8 and TRBJ2-1, is GAGVSQSPRYKVAKRGQDVALRCDPISGHVSLFWYQQALGQGPEFLTYFQNEAQLDKSGLPSDRFFAERPEGSVSTLKIQRTQQEDSAVYLCASSWGTSGWFFGPGTRLTVL.

The genes are TRBV11-3 and TRBJ2-1, with 10 nucleotides matching TRBD2. The junction had 16 bases not matched to a gene; V was cut back by 2 bases and J by 6 bases. Germline lookup yields CDR1 SGHNT and CDR2 YENEEA. The CDR3 is 19 residues long. The CDR3 nucleotides read TGTGCCAGCAGCTTATCGATCCTAGCGGGAGCGGCGCCTGTCAATGAGCAGTTCTTC. The encoded protein is CASSLSILAGAAPVNEQFF. Together with reference TRBV11-3 and TRBJ2-1, the CDR3 gives the full variable domain: EAGVVQSPRYKIIEKKQPVAFWCNPISGHNTLYWYLQNLGQGPELLIRYENEEAVDDSQLPKDRFSAERLKGVDSTLKIQPAELGDSAVYLCASSLSILAGAAPVNEQFFGPGTRLTVL.

The chain joins TRBV12-3 or TRBV12-4 to TRBJ2-2; D is ambiguous. V was clipped by 6 bases and J by 6 bases, with 11 bases between them. The CDR3 runs to 13 residues. The CDR3 sequence: CASSFRVSGELFF. The CDR3, as DNA: TGTGCCAGCAGCTTTCGGGTTTCCGGGGAGCTGTTTTTT.

The chain recombines TRBV11-3 with TRBJ2-7, with D perhaps matching TRBD2 (6 bases). The CDR3 extends over 15 amino acids. Germline CDR1 SGHNT, CDR2 YENEEA. V was trimmed by 5 bases and J by 0 bases, leaving 14 bases between them. Written as DNA, the CDR3 is TGTGCCAGCAGCGAGAGGGGAGGAAGCTCCTACGAGCAGTACTTC. This encodes CASSERGGSSYEQYF.

The V call is TRBV5-3, the J call TRBJ2-7; a possible D gene is TRBD2 (6 bases). TRBV5-3 is sorted into the ORF group, with uncertain function. This CDR3 is 16 amino acids long. V was clipped by 3 bases and J by 2 bases, with 18 bases between them. The CDR3 region is CARSSGFGGYPYEQYF. The CDR3 DNA reads as TGTGCCAGAAGCTCTGGCTTTGGGGGGTACCCCTACGAGCAGTACTTC.

This clone is a singleton in its sample. The chain combines TRBV19 with TRBJ1-2; D ambiguous. Between the trimmed V and J ends, which lost 9 bases and 1 base, there was a span of 12 bases. The CDR3 consists of 13 residues. CDR1 and CDR2 from the germline V gene are LNHDA and SQIVND (reference sequence). This CDR3 reads CASEFRINYGYTF. The CDR3 DNA reads as TGTGCCAGCGAGTTCAGGATTAACTATGGCTACACCTTC.